A selection of T cell receptor beta chains follows, all from one sample in a study of blood T cell repertoires in COVID-19. The method was immunoSEQ multiplex PCR; TCRdb's version includes in-frame clones alone and lacks a portion of them. This repertoire shows roughly 500,000 clones, approximately 88% found once; its top ten account for less than 2%. Sequencing input: PBMCs or T cells enriched from blood (not recorded which). The receptors derive from a woman aged 40-49 years who had recovered from COVID-19. Both conserved end residues are part of each CDR3. A D gene is named only where the DNA matches it firmly. Only part of the rows carry a size: once, few, many, or a class if the clone is expanded.

clone_size: -
d_call: TRBD1
v_call: TRBV5-1
cdr3_length: 15
j_call: TRBJ1-1
cdr3_aa: CASSLEGQGRTEAFF
cdr3_nt: TGCGCCAGCAGCTTGGAGGGACAGGGGCGCACTGAAGCTTTCTTT

clone_size: -
d_call: -
v_call: TRBV7-8
cdr3_length: 15
j_call: TRBJ1-2
cdr3_aa: CASIRSGGPLDGYTF
cdr3_nt: TGTGCCAGCATCCGATCCGGGGGTCCTCTCGACGGCTACACCTTC

clone_size: -
d_call: -
v_call: TRBV27
cdr3_length: 15
j_call: TRBJ1-1
cdr3_aa: CASSFFSRGNTEAFF
cdr3_nt: TGTGCCAGCAGTTTTTTCTCAAGAGGGAACACTGAAGCTTTCTTT

clone_size: -
d_call: -
v_call: TRBV11-3
cdr3_length: 14
j_call: TRBJ1-6
cdr3_aa: CASSIRQAGSPLHF
cdr3_nt: TGTGCCAGCAGCATCCGACAGGCTGGGTCACCCCTCCACTTT

clone_size: once
d_call: -
v_call: TRBV5-1
cdr3_length: 15
j_call: TRBJ1-4
cdr3_aa: CASSLVPGTNEKLFF
cdr3_nt: TGCGCCAGCAGCTTGGTGCCGGGAACTAATGAAAAACTGTTTTTT

clone_size: once
d_call: -
v_call: TRBV9
cdr3_length: 12
j_call: TRBJ2-1
cdr3_aa: CASSAAYNEQFF
cdr3_nt: TGTGCCAGCAGCGCAGCCTACAATGAGCAGTTCTTC

clone_size: -
d_call: -
v_call: TRBV9
cdr3_length: 16
j_call: TRBJ2-7
cdr3_aa: CASSANPATPRNEQYF
cdr3_nt: TGTGCCAGCAGCGCCAACCCTGCAACCCCGAGAAACGAGCAGTACTTC

clone_size: -
d_call: TRBD1
v_call: TRBV11-2
cdr3_length: 14
j_call: TRBJ1-3
cdr3_aa: CASGTGGSGNTIYF
cdr3_nt: TGTGCCAGCGGGACAGGGGGCTCTGGAAACACCATATATTTT

clone_size: -
d_call: TRBD1
v_call: TRBV10-2
cdr3_length: 14
j_call: TRBJ1-1
cdr3_aa: CASMWGTGLTEAFF
cdr3_nt: TGCGCCAGCATGTGGGGGACAGGGCTCACTGAAGCTTTCTTT

clone_size: -
d_call: -
v_call: TRBV2
cdr3_length: 14
j_call: TRBJ1-3
cdr3_aa: CASSDRTDGNTIYF
cdr3_nt: TGTGCCAGCAGTGATCGGACAGATGGAAACACCATATATTTT